These 25 T cell receptor beta chains were sequenced from one sample in a study of long-term antiretroviral therapy in people with HIV. Survey level was the resolution at which the v3.0 immunoSEQ assay ran. Data came from immunoSEQ multiplex PCR; TCRdb stores just in-frame clones and leaves some out. The sample holds approximately 20,000 clones, around three quarters seen once. The specimen comprised unsorted PBMCs, sampled 2.2 years after starting antiretroviral therapy. These receptors came from a middle-aged man with HIV.

V gene TRBV5-4 combines with J gene TRBJ2-1; TRBD2 aligns across 8 bases. Trimming cost V 1 base and J 0 bases; bases outside gene matches: 0. The V gene's germline CDR1 is SGHNT and CDR2 YYREEE (reference sequence). The CDR3 is made up of 15 amino acids. The chain's CDR3 is CASSLTSGSYNEQFF. As DNA, the CDR3 is TGTGCCAGCAGCTTGACTAGCGGCTCCTACAATGAGCAGTTCTTC.

V and J are TRBV5-8 and TRBJ1-1; 8 bases agree with TRBD1. The CDR3 length is 16 residues. The J segment lost 1 base and the V segment lost 1 base, leaving 6 bases of the junction unmatched. From germline, CDR1 is SGHTS and CDR2 YDEGEE. The DNA for the CDR3 is TGTGCCAGCAGCTTGCTCGGACAGGGCGGGAACACTGAAGCTTTCTTT. Translated: CASSLLGQGGNTEAFF.

The chain is built from TRBV10-3 and TRBJ1-4; D remains unclear. The CDR3 consists of 14 residues. Germline V gene data show CDR1 as ENHRY and CDR2 as SYGVKD. V was trimmed by 6 bases and J by 4 bases, leaving 12 bases between them. The CDR3 nucleotides are TGTGCCATCAGGTCGGACTTAAATAATGAAAAACTGTTTTTT. Its translation: CAIRSDLNNEKLFF.

CDR3: CASSVPDRAETQYF. Here the CDR3 DNA reads TGTGCCAGCAGCGTCCCGGACAGGGCAGAGACCCAGTACTTC. V gene TRBV9 combines with J gene TRBJ2-5, with 8 bases aligning to TRBD1. CDR3 length: 14 amino acids. Germline CDR1 reads SGDLS; CDR2 reads YYNGEE. The V segment lost 2 bases and the J segment 4 bases; nucleotides outside the gene matches: 4.

This chain links TRBV7-6 with TRBJ2-5; 9 positions match TRBD2. With 4 bases clipped from V and 3 bases from J, the junction kept 9 bases outside the gene matches. CDR3 length: 16 residues. CDR1 and CDR2 (germline): SGHVS, FNYEAQ. In DNA form, the CDR3 reads TGTGCCAGCAGCTCCCCTAGCGGGGTTACTGAAGAGACCCAGTACTTC. It codes for CASSSPSGVTEETQYF.

In its sample, this clone was seen once. The chain combines TRBV19 with TRBJ2-1, with 7 bases aligning to TRBD1. The CDR3 length is 14 residues. With 1 base clipped from V and 8 bases from J, the junction kept 5 bases outside the gene matches. Germline V gene lookup returns CDR1 LNHDA and CDR2 SQIVND (reference sequence). The CDR3, as DNA: TGTGCCAGTAGTATAGTGGGACAGAGCGATGAGCAGTTCTTC. Its translation is CASSIVGQSDEQFF.

The chain is built from TRBV6-5 and TRBJ2-6; possibly TRBD2 for D (5 bases). There are 13 residues in the CDR3. V shed 8 bases and J shed 6 bases, with 11 bases lying between them. The germline V gene encodes CDR1 MNHEY and CDR2 SVGAGI. CDR3 bases: TGTGCCAGCGGTCAGCGGCAGGCCAACGTCCTGACTTTC. This codes for CASGQRQANVLTF.

The chain recombines TRBV2 with TRBJ2-5; D unresolved. Between the trimmed V and J ends, which lost 5 bases and 0 bases, there was a span of 4 bases. The CDR3 length is 12 residues. Germline V lookup: CDR1 SNHLY, CDR2 FYNNEI. The CDR3 is CASSKNQETQYF. The CDR3 DNA is TGTGCCAGCAGTAAGAACCAAGAGACCCAGTACTTC. The full variable domain, with the rest looked up from reference TRBV2 and TRBJ2-5, is EPEVTQTPSHQVTQMGQEVILRCVPISNHLYFYWYRQILGQKVEFLVSFYNNEISEKSEIFDDQFSVERPDGSNFTLKIRSTKLEDSAMYFCASSKNQETQYFGPGTRLLVL.

In this sample, this clone turned up once. The V and J genes are TRBV5-6 and TRBJ2-5; 7 bases fit TRBD1. The junction had 3 bases not matched to a gene; V was cut back by 2 bases and J by 5 bases. Germline loops: CDR1 SGHDT, CDR2 YYEEEE. The CDR3 has 13 amino acids. This chain's CDR3 is CASSFKGAETQYF. Written as DNA, the CDR3 is TGTGCCAGCAGCTTTAAGGGGGCCGAGACCCAGTACTTC.

DNA for the CDR3: TGTGCCAGCTCCCGCCAAGAGACCCAGTACTTC. The encoded protein is CASSRQETQYF. The chain recombines TRBV18 with TRBJ2-5; D unclear. The V end lost 6 bases, the J end lost 1 base, and 3 bases lay between the germline ends. Per the germline V gene, CDR1 is KGHSH and CDR2 is LQKENI. The CDR3 spans 11 residues. Full variable domain (rest looked up from reference TRBV18 and TRBJ2-5): NAGVMQNPRHLVRRRGQEARLRCSPMKGHSHVYWYRQLPEEGLKFMVYLQKENIIDESGMPKERFSAEFPKEGPSILRIQQVVRGDSAAYFCASSRQETQYFGPGTRLLVL.

V usage is TRBV29-1 and J usage is TRBJ1-5, with TRBD1 identical over 9 bases. Per the germline V gene, CDR1 is SQVTM and CDR2 is ANQGSEA. Trimming cost V 5 bases and J 4 bases; bases outside gene matches: 6. This CDR3 region has 14 residues. CDR3 residues: CSVKGQGVNQPQHF. The CDR3, as DNA: TGCAGCGTTAAGGGACAGGGAGTTAATCAGCCCCAGCATTTT.

V gene TRBV7-2 combines with J gene TRBJ2-3; 8 nucleotides agree with TRBD2. The CDR3 extends over 14 amino acids. Germline V gene data show CDR1 as SGHTA and CDR2 as FQGNSA. With 1 base clipped from V and 4 bases from J, the junction kept 1 base outside the gene matches. Written as DNA, the CDR3 is TGTGCCAGCAGCTTAGGCGGGGGGTCAGATACGCAGTATTTT. Its translation: CASSLGGGSDTQYF.

The genes are TRBV6-5 and TRBJ2-1; TRBD1 matches 10 bases. The CDR3 totals 15 residues. The ends lost 4 bases at V and 7 bases at J; junction bases unmatched: 7. The V gene's germline CDR1 is MNHEY and CDR2 SVGAGI. The CDR3 protein is CASSWDRGSGNEQFF. DNA for the CDR3: TGTGCCAGCAGTTGGGACAGGGGTTCGGGGAATGAGCAGTTCTTC.

The chain links TRBV5-1 to TRBJ2-7; TRBD1 matches 7 bases. Germline loops: CDR1 SGHRS, CDR2 YFSETQ. The CDR3 is 18 amino acids. V was clipped by 0 bases and J by 2 bases; unmatched bases: 14. In DNA, the CDR3 is TGCGCCAGCAGCTTGGACGGGCTCCAGGGGGTGCAACCCTACGAGCAGTACTTC. This gives the protein CASSLDGLQGVQPYEQYF.

The V call is TRBV7-9, the J call TRBJ2-3; no definite D call. Germline lookup yields CDR1 SEHNR and CDR2 FQNEAQ (reference sequence). Trimming took 3 bases from V and 1 from J, leaving 14 bases between them. The CDR3 is 16 residues long. The CDR3 nucleotides read TGTGCCAGCAGCTTCTATGGGTCTGCCCGCACAGATACGCAGTATTTT. Translation: CASSFYGSARTDTQYF. The whole variable domain, remainder taken from reference TRBV7-9 and TRBJ2-3, is DTGVSQNPRHKITKRGQNVTFRCDPISEHNRLYWYRQTLGQGPEFLTYFQNEAQLEKSRLLSDRFSAERPKGSFSTLEIQRTEQGDSAMYLCASSFYGSARTDTQYFGPGTRLTVL.

The CDR3 region is CASSQWTSGRSFNSYNEQFF. In nucleotides, the CDR3 is TGCGCCAGCAGTCAATGGACTAGCGGGAGGTCCTTTAACTCCTACAATGAGCAGTTCTTC. The chain carries TRBV23-1 and TRBJ2-1, with 14 positions matching TRBD2. TRBV23-1 is filed as an ORF, its function uncertain. V lost 1 base, J lost 0 bases, and 8 bases stayed unmatched. The CDR3 is made up of 20 amino acids.

This clone is categorized as medium-sized. V and J are TRBV4-2 and TRBJ2-5, with 12 bases that match TRBD1. There are 17 residues in the CDR3. Germline V CDR1 and CDR2: LGHNA, YNFKEQ. With V trimmed by 4 bases and J by 6 bases, 12 bases remained unmatched. This CDR3 reads CASSLFGGGQGAKTQYF. As DNA, the CDR3 is TGTGCCAGCAGCCTTTTCGGCGGGGGACAGGGGGCGAAGACCCAGTACTTC.

V and J are TRBV30 and TRBJ2-3; D call uncertain. The V end was cut by 5 bases, the J end by 3 bases, with 6 bases between. The CDR3 spans 11 residues. Germline CDR1 and CDR2: GTSNPN and SVGIG (reference sequence). This CDR3 is CAWEKTDTQYF. The CDR3 DNA reads TGTGCCTGGGAAAAAACAGATACGCAGTATTTT.

V usage is TRBV5-5 and J usage is TRBJ2-7; 9 nucleotides line up with TRBD2. This CDR3 comprises 16 residues. Germline CDR1 reads SGHKS; CDR2 reads YYEKEE (reference sequence). V shed 4 bases, J shed 5 bases, and the junction held 13 bases outside the gene matches. The CDR3, as DNA: TGTGCCAGCAGCCCGAGACTAGCGGACGTTTTACACGAGCAGTACTTC. It translates to CASSPRLADVLHEQYF.

This clone was detected once. The chain has TRBV9 and TRBJ1-1, with D uncertain. CDR1 and CDR2 (germline): SGDLS, YYNGEE. With 4 bases removed from V and 5 bases from J, the gap between germline ends came to 12 bases. The CDR3 sequence is 13 residues long. CDR3: CASSSYTGTEAFF. The DNA for the CDR3 is TGTGCCAGCAGCTCCTACACCGGAACTGAAGCTTTCTTT.

CDR3 residues: CASSPPRPGSYEQYF. In nucleotides, the CDR3 is TGTGCCAGCTCACCACCGAGGCCGGGTAGCTACGAGCAGTACTTC. The V call is TRBV18, the J call TRBJ2-7; D gene unclear. The CDR3 totals 15 residues. The V gene's germline CDR1 is KGHSH and CDR2 LQKENI. Trimming took 0 bases from V and 3 from J, leaving 12 bases between them. Full variable domain (rest looked up from reference TRBV18 and TRBJ2-7): NAGVMQNPRHLVRRRGQEARLRCSPMKGHSHVYWYRQLPEEGLKFMVYLQKENIIDESGMPKERFSAEFPKEGPSILRIQQVVRGDSAAYFCASSPPRPGSYEQYFGPGTRLTVT.

The rearrangement joins TRBV7-2 to TRBJ1-1, with D possibly being TRBD1 (5 bases). CDR1 and CDR2 from the germline V gene are SGHTA and FQGNSA. The V end was cut by 5 bases, the J end by 1 base, with 20 bases between. The length of the CDR3 is 17 residues. The CDR3, as DNA: TGTGCCAGCAGCCCACAACCTGGGACTATTTCGAACACTGAAGCTTTCTTT. This encodes CASSPQPGTISNTEAFF.

V gene TRBV5-6 combines with J gene TRBJ1-5; D call uncertain. The CDR3 has 15 residues. CDR1 is SGHDT, CDR2 YYEEEE, per germline. Trimming shortened V by 0 bases and J by 2 bases, and 9 bases separated the two germline ends. CDR3 region: CASSLGGRRNQPQHF. The CDR3 nucleotides read TGTGCCAGCAGCTTGGGGGGTAGGCGCAATCAGCCCCAGCATTTT.

The chain employs TRBV29-1 and TRBJ2-2; TRBD2 matches at 12 bases. V trimming: 3 bases; J trimming: 5 bases; junction bases outside the gene matches: 1. The germline gives CDR1 SQVTM, CDR2 ANQGSEA. CDR3 length: 14 amino acids. For the CDR3, the DNA is TGCAGCGTTGATACTAGCGGGAGGACCGGGGAGCTGTTTTTT. It is translated as CSVDTSGRTGELFF.

This clone was counted a single time. The V and J genes are TRBV6-5 and TRBJ2-3; tentatively, D is TRBD1 or TRBD2 (5 bases each). The V gene's germline CDR1 is MNHEY and CDR2 SVGAGI. Trimming shortened V by 0 bases and J by 11 bases, and 18 bases separated the two germline ends. CDR3 length equals 15 residues. The DNA of the CDR3 is TGTGCCAGCAGTTACTCGGCAGGGTGGGGGTCCGAGCAGTATTTT. Translating gives CASSYSAGWGSEQYF.